Listed here are 29 T cell receptor beta chains from one sample, sequenced in a study of CD8 T cells in ankylosing spondylitis (dated by TCRdb to the late 2010s). Libraries were constructed by 5' RACE. The sequencing machine was an Illumina HiSeq 2500. Using fastp at Q25 and MiXCR, TCRdb reprocessed the public reads and kept productive beta chains. Each CDR3 protein appears once, grouped with its most common genes and DNA. The sample contains some 140,000 distinct CDR3 sequences, 7% to 10% of them found a single time. The top ten hold 6% to 8% of the sample. Sequences were obtained from synovial fluid, either unsorted or a sorted T cell fraction (not recorded which). These receptors originate from a male donor with ankylosing spondylitis.

This clonotype was counted at least ten times. The gene calls are TRBV5-1 and TRBJ1-2; no definite D call. This CDR3 is built from 16 residues. The V end lost 0 bases, the J end lost 2 bases, and 14 bases lay between the germline ends. Germline V lookup: CDR1 SGHRS, CDR2 YFSETQ. The CDR3 DNA reads as TGCGCCAGCAGCTTGGCCGTTCAGGCCGAAAACTATGGCTACACCTTC. Translating gives CASSLAVQAENYGYTF.

This clonotype has ten or more counts. This chain links TRBV7-9 with TRBJ1-1; D call uncertain. The CDR3 has 13 residues. Trimming shortened V by 1 base and J by 6 bases, and 9 bases separated the two germline ends. The germline CDR1 and CDR2 sequences are SEHNR and FQNEAQ (reference sequence). DNA of the CDR3: TGTGCCAGCAGCTTAGAGGGAGGGTCTGAAGCTTTCTTT. Residues: CASSLEGGSEAFF.

This clonotype was counted only a few times. The chain carries TRBV4-3 and TRBJ1-4; 7 bases are shared with TRBD1. This CDR3 spans 16 amino acids. Germline loops: CDR1 LGHNA, CDR2 YSLEER. V was clipped by 4 bases and J by 7 bases; unmatched bases: 12. The CDR3 region has the DNA TGCGCCAGCAGCCGTCGACGAAGGGGGCGAGGTGAAAAACTGTTTTTT. Its translation: CASSRRRRGRGEKLFF.

There are a few counts of this clonotype. The chain carries TRBV20-1 and TRBJ1-2; TRBD1 might be the D (5 bases). Germline assignment: CDR1 DFQATT and CDR2 SNEGSKA (reference sequence). The CDR3 totals 12 residues. V lost 8 bases and J 0 bases, leaving 10 bases between the germline ends. The CDR3 coding sequence is TGCAGTCAGGACACCACTAACTATGGCTACACCTTC. It encodes CSQDTTNYGYTF.

In DNA, the CDR3 is TGTGCCAGCAGCCCGATCCCGGGGCAGGGCTATGGCTACACCTTC. Translating it yields CASSPIPGQGYGYTF. The chain combines TRBV9 with TRBJ1-2, with a possible D match to TRBD1 (5 bases). V lost 4 bases to trimming and J lost 4 bases, with 17 bases between them. The germline V gene encodes CDR1 SGDLS and CDR2 YYNGEE. This CDR3 is built from 15 residues.

The sample holds many counts of this clonotype. The chain couples TRBV29-1 to TRBJ2-1, with 8 positions matching TRBD1. CDR1 and CDR2 from the germline V gene are SQVTM and ANQGSEA. V shed 6 bases, J shed 4 bases, and the junction held 8 bases outside the gene matches. The CDR3 totals 14 residues. This CDR3 reads CSVITGGLYNEQFF. The CDR3 DNA sequence: TGCAGCGTCATCACAGGGGGACTTTACAATGAGCAGTTCTTC.

In its sample, this clonotype was seen many times. The chain employs TRBV20-1 and TRBJ2-7; D remains unclear. V was clipped by 1 base and J by 3 bases, with 16 bases between them. CDR1 and CDR2 (germline): DFQATT, SNEGSKA (reference sequence). CDR3 size: 15 residues. CDR3 nucleotides: TGCAGTGCTAGAGGGTGGGATTCAAAGGGCTACGAGCAGTACTTC. Translation: CSARGWDSKGYEQYF.

This clonotype was observed at least ten times. This sequence joins TRBV6-5 and TRBJ1-1, with D tentatively TRBD1 (6 bases). Trimming pared 1 base from V and 7 bases from J, leaving 7 bases between. In germline, CDR1 is MNHEY, CDR2 SVGAGI. The CDR3 is 12 residues long. The CDR3 here is CASSYLDSEAFF. CDR3 nucleotides: TGTGCCAGCAGTTACTTGGACAGTGAAGCTTTCTTT.

This clonotype was counted many times. V and J are TRBV4-2 and TRBJ2-5; 7 bases are shared with TRBD1. The CDR3 contains 14 residues. Per germline, CDR1 LGHNA and CDR2 YNFKEQ. Unmatched junction bases numbered 5, after V lost 2 bases and J lost 5 bases. CDR3 bases: TGTGCCAGCAGCCAAAACAGGGGTAGGGAGACCCAGTACTTC. Residues: CASSQNRGRETQYF.

This clonotype was counted only a few times. The V and J genes are TRBV18 and TRBJ1-1, with no clear D. CDR3 length: 14 residues. Germline V gene lookup returns CDR1 KGHSH and CDR2 LQKENI. Trimming took 2 bases from V and 6 from J, leaving 13 bases between them. Written as DNA, the CDR3 is TGTGCCAGCTCACCAGACAAGGGCGGTTCTGAAGCTTTCTTT. As protein: CASSPDKGGSEAFF.

With regard to this clonotype: An end of the junction does not agree with germline; a read error may underlie this. The chain links TRBV10-3 to TRBJ1-4, with a tentative D call TRBD1 (6 bases). Per germline, CDR1 ENHRY and CDR2 SYGVKD. The CDR3 is made up of 11 amino acids. CDR3 DNA: TGTGCCGTCAGGGGAAGAGAAGAACTGTTTTTT. This gives the protein CAVRGREELFF.

This clonotype was seen repeatedly, ten times or more. The chain recombines TRBV4-3 with TRBJ2-7; D gene uncertain. Trimming shortened V by 3 bases and J by 6 bases, and 9 bases separated the two germline ends. Germline values: CDR1 LGHNA, CDR2 YSLEER. This CDR3 is built from 12 residues. This CDR3 is CASSHLKGEQYF. Here the CDR3 DNA reads TGCGCCAGCAGCCACCTAAAGGGCGAGCAGTACTTC.

The chain is built from TRBV20-1 and TRBJ1-2; weak D call: TRBD1 (6 bases). This CDR3 has 13 residues. Germline-derived CDR1 and CDR2 are DFQATT and SNEGSKA (reference sequence). The V and J ends lost 7 bases and 2 bases respectively, with 14 bases between them. CDR3 residues: CSGSGQSNYGYTF. CDR3 DNA: TGCAGTGGAAGCGGACAGTCCAACTATGGCTACACCTTC.

This clonotype was seen more than once but under ten times. V and J are TRBV20-1 and TRBJ2-5; 14 bases agree with TRBD2. CDR3 length: 15 amino acids. The trim removed 5 bases at V and 7 bases at J, leaving 9 bases unmatched. Germline lookup yields CDR1 DFQATT and CDR2 SNEGSKA (reference sequence). The CDR3 here is CSAPGTSGGGGTQYF. CDR3 DNA sequence: TGCAGTGCTCCCGGGACTAGCGGGGGAGGCGGGACCCAGTACTTC.

In this sample, this clonotype turned up many times. The chain combines TRBV2 with TRBJ2-3; possibly TRBD1 for D (6 bases). The V and J ends lost 4 bases and 5 bases respectively, with 16 bases between them. This CDR3 is 15 amino acids long. Germline lookup yields CDR1 SNHLY and CDR2 FYNNEI. In DNA form, the CDR3 reads TGTGCCAGCAGTGTTCAACTTACCAGGGGAGATACGCAGTATTTT. Amino acids: CASSVQLTRGDTQYF.

This clonotype occurred a few times. This sequence joins TRBV4-2 and TRBJ1-1, with D possibly being TRBD1 (6 bases). V shed 1 base and J shed 4 bases, with 16 bases lying between them. The CDR3 consists of 16 residues. Germline V gives CDR1 LGHNA, CDR2 YNFKEQ. The CDR3 sequence: CASSQGTGAFVTEAFF. The CDR3 bases are TGTGCCAGCAGCCAAGGCACGGGGGCATTTGTCACTGAAGCTTTCTTT.

V is TRBV6-5 and J is TRBJ1-2; 8 bases are a match to TRBD1. The CDR3 runs to 14 residues. Unmatched junction bases numbered 7, after V lost 2 bases and J lost 8 bases. The germline CDR1 and CDR2 sequences are MNHEY and SVGAGI. Here the CDR3 reads CASSYIGQGGGYTF. Written as DNA, the CDR3 is TGTGCCAGCAGTTACATAGGACAGGGTGGGGGCTACACCTTC.

The chain couples TRBV19 to TRBJ2-3; TRBD2 is a possible D gene (5 bases). Germline V lookup: CDR1 LNHDA, CDR2 SQIVND (reference sequence). V lost 5 bases, J lost 0 bases, and 15 bases lay in between. CDR3 length equals 16 residues. The CDR3 nucleotides read TGTGCCAGTAGTCTCGGACTCATTCCTAGCACAGATACGCAGTATTTT. Encoded protein: CASSLGLIPSTDTQYF.

This chain joins TRBV12-3 or TRBV12-4 and TRBJ1-2, with D hard to call. The CDR3 totals 14 residues. Between the trimmed V and J ends, which lost 0 bases and 7 bases, there was a span of 12 bases. For the CDR3, the DNA is TGTGCCAGCAGTTTAGCACGATGGGGTGGTGGCTACACCTTC. Translating it yields CASSLARWGGGYTF.

The V gene is TRBV20-1, the J gene TRBJ1-2; D call uncertain. Germline V gives CDR1 DFQATT, CDR2 SNEGSKA (reference sequence). The CDR3 runs to 14 residues. V lost 0 bases and J 4 bases, leaving 12 bases between the germline ends. CDR3 in DNA: TGCAGTGCTAGAGATCCCGTCCGGGGCTATGGCTACACCTTC. It specifies CSARDPVRGYGYTF.

This clonotype was seen ten or more times. The chain combines TRBV2 with TRBJ2-6; possible D gene TRBD2, 5 bases. Per germline, CDR1 SNHLY and CDR2 FYNNEI. The germline V and J ends were trimmed by 7 bases and 2 bases, with 9 bases remaining between them. This CDR3 is 14 amino acids long. Written as DNA, the CDR3 is TGTGCCAGCAAACCCGGGACTGGGGCCAACGTCCTGACTTTC. Protein sequence: CASKPGTGANVLTF.

The J gene is TRBJ2-7, the V gene TRBV20-1; no definite D call. With 1 base removed from V and 4 bases from J, the gap between germline ends came to 5 bases. CDR1 is DFQATT, CDR2 SNEGSKA, per germline (reference sequence). The CDR3 length is 11 residues. The CDR3 region has the DNA TGCAGTGCTAGAGTCACATACGAGCAGTACTTC. As protein: CSARVTYEQYF.

This clonotype was counted at least ten times. V gene TRBV5-5 combines with J gene TRBJ2-1; D tentatively fits TRBD1 or TRBD2 (5 bases each). Germline CDR1 SGHKS, CDR2 YYEKEE (reference sequence). V shed 0 bases and J shed 7 bases, with 14 bases lying between them. The CDR3 runs 15 residues. CDR3 in amino acids: CASSLAPGTQNEQFF. The CDR3 bases are TGTGCCAGCAGCTTGGCCCCGGGGACCCAGAATGAGCAGTTCTTC.

This chain joins TRBV5-1 and TRBJ2-5; tentatively, D is TRBD2 (6 bases). Germline CDR1 reads SGHRS; CDR2 reads YFSETQ. The CDR3 loop spans 13 amino acids. V lost 5 bases to trimming and J lost 2 bases, with 10 bases between them. CDR3 region: CASSYGRQETQYF. The CDR3 region has the DNA TGCGCCAGCAGTTACGGGAGACAAGAGACCCAGTACTTC.

This clonotype has just a few counts. V gene TRBV20-1 combines with J gene TRBJ1-2; TRBD1 is a possible D gene (5 bases). Germline CDR1 is DFQATT and CDR2 is SNEGSKA (reference sequence). This CDR3 has 12 residues. Deletions cut 6 bases from V and 4 bases from J, with 12 bases between. The CDR3 region has the DNA TGCAGTGCCACGACAGACACCTATGGCTACACCTTC. Its protein product is CSATTDTYGYTF.

The sample holds many counts of this clonotype. The rearrangement links TRBV28 to TRBJ1-6; D is unresolved. The CDR3 consists of 12 residues. The ends were cut back, 7 bases at V and 10 bases at J, with 11 bases in the middle. The germline CDR1 and CDR2 sequences are MDHEN and SYDVKM. Written as DNA, the CDR3 is TGTGCCAGCAATATGAGAGGGTCACCCCTCCACTTT. Protein product: CASNMRGSPLHF.

The chain carries TRBV4-3 and TRBJ2-3; 11 bases match TRBD2. CDR1 LGHNA and CDR2 YSLEER come from the germline V gene. V was pared by 3 bases and J by 2 bases, with 7 bases of the junction left unmatched. CDR3 size: 17 residues. CDR3 in amino acids: CASSQFSGGASTDTQYF. In nucleotides, the CDR3 is TGCGCCAGCAGCCAGTTTAGCGGGGGGGCTTCCACAGATACGCAGTATTTT.

In its sample, this clonotype was seen many times. J is TRBJ2-6 and V is TRBV24-1; the D is unclear. The CDR3 is 13 residues long. The germline gives CDR1 KGHDR, CDR2 SFDVKD. V was trimmed by 6 bases and J by 2 bases, leaving 4 bases between them. The CDR3 nucleotides are TGTGCCACCAGTCAGGCTGGGGCCAACGTCCTGACTTTC. This sequence encodes CATSQAGANVLTF.

This clonotype was found many times. The CDR3 nucleotides read TGTGCCGGATACGGGGATGGCACAGATACGCAGTATTTT. The encoded protein is CAGYGDGTDTQYF. The J gene is TRBJ2-3, the V gene TRBV30; perhaps TRBD2 as D (5 bases). Deletions cut 8 bases from V and 1 base from J, with 13 bases between. The CDR3 consists of 13 residues. Germline CDR1 and CDR2: GTSNPN and SVGIG (reference sequence).